The TCR beta chain described here comes from a study of CXCR3-negative and CXCR3-positive naive CD8 T cells. This CDR3 is built from 14 residues. CDR1 SGHRS and CDR2 YFSETQ come from the germline V gene. The libraries of TRB cDNA were prepared using 5' RACE with UMI labels. TCRdb re-called the 5' RACE reads; every CDR3 protein appears as one record, without DNA. The repertoire shows tens of thousands of distinct CDR3 sequences; the top ten hold around 0.99%. This TCR was recovered from a human donor in good health. Some clones in this sample may be carry-over from other donors' samples. Specimen: naive CXCR3- CD8+ T cells from blood. Subset reported: CD45RO-CCR7+CD27+CD95- naive CD8+ T cells lacking CXCR3 (TNR3-). The genes are TRBV5-1 and TRBJ2-7; TCRdb gives TRBD1 as the D gene, but with no DNA this cannot be confirmed. This chain's CDR3 is CASSFSLSNYEQYF.